This T cell receptor (beta chain) emerged from a study of graft-versus-host responses after intestinal transplantation. Germline values: CDR1 SGHDN, CDR2 FVKESK. V was clipped by 1 base and J by 0 bases, with 10 bases between them. The CDR3 consists of 16 residues. Here immunoSEQ multiplex PCR was the method, and the copy in TCRdb shows in-frame clones only, minus some. The data hold around 96,000 clones, with 75% to 95% observed a single time. This chain connects TRBV14 to TRBJ1-5; possible D gene TRBD1, 6 bases. The sample in question was PBMCs, obtained 453 days after intestinal transplant. This clonotype was obtained from a human patient who received an intestinal transplant, so some T cells may come from the graft donor. This CDR3 reads CASSQGGQNSNQPQHF. In nucleotides, the CDR3 is TGTGCCAGCAGCCAAGGAGGACAGAATAGCAATCAGCCCCAGCATTTT.